This entry lists 16 T cell receptor beta chains sequenced from one sample in a study of blood T cells in healthy people across ages. A second PCR of roughly 6 to 12 cycles used a sample-barcoded 5' primer and a J-beta primer mix. MiXCR, applied by TCRdb to the 5' RACE reads, yields one record per CDR3 protein. The data contain 700,000 to 900,000 distinct CDR3 sequences, about 26% of them singletons. The sample also formed part of further work on T cells of mothers and their children.

The sample taken for sequencing was blood. Receptors originate from a boy between 5 and 17 years old in good health.

This clonotype was detected a few times. The rearrangement joins TRBV9 to TRBJ2-3, with a weak D call TRBD1 (7 bases). Per germline, CDR1 SGDLS and CDR2 YYNGEE. The CDR3 extends over 14 amino acids. The V and J ends lost 8 bases and 2 bases respectively, with 15 bases between them. The CDR3 nucleotides read TGTGCCAGTACGACAGGGCGGGACACAGATACGCAGTATTTT. Amino acids: CASTTGRDTDTQYF.

This clonotype was counted between two and nine times. The chain links TRBV20-1 to TRBJ2-5; perhaps TRBD2 as D (6 bases). V lost 5 bases to trimming and J lost 4 bases, with 14 bases between them. Germline V lookup: CDR1 DFQATT, CDR2 SNEGSKA (reference sequence). The CDR3 is 13 amino acids. CDR3 protein: CSAQSRGAETQYF. The CDR3 nucleotides are TGCAGTGCTCAGTCGCGGGGAGCAGAGACCCAGTACTTC.

The table lists this clonotype with a few counts. This rearrangement joins TRBV7-2 to TRBJ1-1, with D unresolved. This CDR3 region has 12 residues. The ends were cut back, 5 bases at V and 10 bases at J, with 14 bases in the middle. Germline-derived CDR1 and CDR2 are SGHTA and FQGNSA. CDR3 sequence: CASSTPRYRAFF. The CDR3, as DNA: TGTGCCAGCAGCACCCCGCGGTATCGAGCTTTCTTT.

This clonotype showed up just a few times. The J gene is TRBJ2-2, the V gene TRBV9; D is ambiguous. The CDR3 spans 14 residues. The V gene's germline CDR1 is SGDLS and CDR2 YYNGEE. Trimming cost V 0 bases and J 5 bases, with 8 bases left between them. CDR3 bases: TGTGCCAGCAGCGTAGGGTCGATGACCGGGGAGCTGTTTTTT. Encoded protein: CASSVGSMTGELFF.

There are a few counts of this clonotype. The chain recombines TRBV20-1 with TRBJ1-2; D is possibly TRBD1 (6 bases). V lost 5 bases and J lost 4, with 14 bases in between. Germline V gene lookup returns CDR1 DFQATT and CDR2 SNEGSKA (reference sequence). CDR3 length equals 13 residues. The CDR3 DNA reads as TGCAGTGCTCCCATCAAGGACAGCTATGGCTACACCTTC. Its translation is CSAPIKDSYGYTF.

This chain joins TRBV7-9 and TRBJ2-5; D not certain. Germline V CDR1 and CDR2: SEHNR, FQNEAQ (reference sequence). This CDR3 region has 12 residues. The ends were cut back, 3 bases at V and 10 bases at J, with 12 bases in the middle. The CDR3 DNA is TGTGCCAGCAGCTTTGACAAAGGTAGCCAGTACTTC. Its protein is CASSFDKGSQYF. The entire variable domain, with the rest obtained from reference TRBV7-9 and TRBJ2-5, is as follows: DTGVSQNPRHKITKRGQNVTFRCDPISEHNRLYWYRQTLGQGPEFLTYFQNEAQLEKSRLLSDRFSAERPKGSFSTLEIQRTEQGDSAMYLCASSFDKGSQYFGPGTRLLVL.

This clonotype was seen only a few times. The rearrangement joins TRBV5-1 to TRBJ2-5, with 11 positions matching TRBD2. CDR1 is SGHRS, CDR2 YFSETQ, per germline. The CDR3 contains 17 residues. V lost 0 bases and J lost 4; bases outside the gene matches: 8. This CDR3 is CASSLVGSGGALETQYF. CDR3 nucleotides: TGCGCCAGCAGCTTGGTCGGTAGCGGGGGGGCCTTAGAGACCCAGTACTTC.

This chain links TRBV5-1 with TRBJ2-5; D call uncertain. The better agreement between TRBJ2-7 and the DNA end casts doubt on the J call. CDR1 SGHRS and CDR2 YFSETQ come from the germline V gene. CDR3 length: 15 residues. The CDR3 nucleotides are TGCGCCAGCAGCTTGGCGGCCGGGCTTCTGGACGAGCAGTACTTC. The encoded protein is CASSLAAGLLDEQYF.

The chain recombines TRBV10-3 with TRBJ2-1; 12 bases fit TRBD2. There are 15 residues in the CDR3. CDR1 ENHRY and CDR2 SYGVKD come from the germline V gene. Trimming took 2 bases from V and 5 from J; bases not matched to a gene: 1. DNA of the CDR3: TGTGCCATCAGTGAGGGACTAGCGGGGAACAATGAGCAGTTCTTC. Translation gives CAISEGLAGNNEQFF.

The rearrangement uses TRBV6-5 and TRBJ2-5, with unresolved D. The germline CDR1 and CDR2 sequences are MNHEY and SVGAGI. V lost 0 bases and J lost 5, with 10 bases in between. The CDR3 is 14 amino acids. The CDR3 region is CASSYSLGTETQYF. The CDR3 DNA reads as TGTGCCAGCAGTTACTCTCTGGGTACGGAGACCCAGTACTTC.

This clonotype was counted a single time. The chain uses TRBV27 and TRBJ2-3; D may be TRBD1 (5 bases). CDR1 is MNHEY, CDR2 SMNVEV, per germline (reference sequence). The CDR3 is 16 amino acids. V lost 0 bases and J lost 4, with 14 bases in between. Written as DNA, the CDR3 is TGTGCCAGCAGTTTATCAGGGGTGAGACTCTCAGATACGCAGTATTTT. As protein: CASSLSGVRLSDTQYF.

This clonotype was observed a few times. V usage is TRBV30 and J usage is TRBJ2-5; 8 bases match TRBD1. The DNA end is more similar to TRBJ2-1, so the J call may be wrong. The V gene's germline CDR1 is GTSNPN and CDR2 SVGIG (reference sequence). CDR3 length: 13 amino acids. The CDR3 loop reads CAWSGTGHNEQFF. The CDR3 region has the DNA TGTGCCTGGAGTGGGACAGGGCACAATGAGCAGTTCTTC.

V is TRBV5-1 and J is TRBJ2-3; the D gene is possibly TRBD1 (6 bases). Per the germline V gene, CDR1 is SGHRS and CDR2 is YFSETQ. There are 13 residues in the CDR3. V was clipped by 6 bases and J by 0 bases, with 8 bases between them. This CDR3 is CASTGQSTDTQYF. CDR3 bases: TGCGCCAGCACCGGACAGAGCACAGATACGCAGTATTTT.

The sample holds a few counts of this clonotype. The chain is built from TRBV29-1 and TRBJ2-5; 10 bases match TRBD2. Germline-derived CDR1 and CDR2 are SQVTM and ANQGSEA. Trimming cost V 7 bases and J 1 base; bases outside gene matches: 6. This CDR3 comprises 14 residues. CDR3 protein: CSALAGGSQETQYF. The DNA of the CDR3 is TGCAGCGCCTTAGCGGGGGGCTCCCAAGAGACCCAGTACTTC.

This clonotype was recorded a few times. At one end the junction does not follow the germline gene, possibly because of a read error. The gene calls are TRBV5-1 and TRBJ1-2, with 9 bases aligning to TRBD1. The CDR3 has 14 amino acids. Per the germline V gene, CDR1 is SGHRS and CDR2 is YFSETQ. The CDR3 spells CANSWWDRDFGYTF. CDR3 bases: TGCGCCAACAGCTGGTGGGACAGGGATTTTGGCTACACCTTC.

This clonotype came up a few times. This chain joins TRBV29-1 and TRBJ2-3; 9 bases are a match to TRBD2. Germline V CDR1 and CDR2: SQVTM, ANQGSEA. J gave up 1 base and V 5 bases, and 13 bases lay outside the gene matches. The CDR3 is 17 amino acids. The CDR3 DNA reads as TGCAGCGTTAACGGAGATGAGGAGCGGGGGGGCACAGATACGCAGTATTTT. This gives the protein CSVNGDEERGGTDTQYF.